The 27 T cell receptor beta chains listed next were all sequenced from one sample in a study of blood T cells in healthy people across ages. For the second PCR, which ran for about 6 to 12 cycles, a sample-barcoded 5' primer and a J-beta primer mix were used. TCRdb re-called the 5' RACE reads through MiXCR, storing one row per CDR3 protein. The sample holds 650,000 to 700,000 distinct CDR3 sequences; about 30% are singletons and the top ten take just over 15%. The specimen was blood. The receptors here all came from a woman of 80 years or more in good health.

This clonotype has at least ten counts. The rearrangement links TRBV20-1 to TRBJ2-3; 7 bases are shared with TRBD2. Germline CDR1 DFQATT, CDR2 SNEGSKA (reference sequence). J lost 3 bases, V lost 6 bases, and 12 bases had no gene match. The CDR3 is 15 residues long. The CDR3, as DNA: TGCAGTGCAAGCGGTCGGCTAGCGGTTACAGATACGCAGTATTTT. Its translation is CSASGRLAVTDTQYF.

This clonotype was seen more than once but under ten times. V usage is TRBV5-1 and J usage is TRBJ2-5, with 7 bases that match TRBD1. The J call could be wrong; TRBJ2-7 is a better fit for the DNA end. The length of the CDR3 is 14 residues. Germline loops: CDR1 SGHRS, CDR2 YFSETQ. The CDR3 region has the DNA TGCGCCAGCAGTTCGGCAGGGGGTGTGTACGAGCAGTACTTC. Translation: CASSSAGGVYEQYF.

The V call is TRBV5-6, the J call TRBJ1-4; D is perhaps TRBD1 (6 bases). Germline V lookup: CDR1 SGHDT, CDR2 YYEEEE. CDR3 length: 16 residues. V was pared by 0 bases and J by 7 bases, with 16 bases between. The CDR3 loop reads CASSLDRAGAAEKLFF. Here the CDR3 DNA reads TGTGCCAGCAGCTTGGATCGGGCAGGGGCGGCTGAAAAACTGTTTTTT.

This clonotype was recorded a few times. The chain couples TRBV27 to TRBJ1-5, with D unresolved. This CDR3 comprises 13 residues. Germline values: CDR1 MNHEY, CDR2 SMNVEV (reference sequence). The germline V and J ends were trimmed by 8 bases and 7 bases, with 15 bases remaining between them. This chain's CDR3 is CASHFLEGQPQHF. The CDR3 bases are TGTGCCAGCCATTTTTTGGAAGGGCAGCCCCAGCATTTT.

In regard to this clonotype: One end of the junction varies from germline; a read error may be responsible. This chain links TRBV28 with TRBJ1-1; D remains ambiguous. CDR3 size: 13 residues. Germline CDR1 is MDHEN and CDR2 is SYDVKM. The CDR3 region is CAGSPPLVGEAFF. In DNA form, the CDR3 reads TGTGCCGGCAGCCCCCCCCTGGTAGGTGAAGCTTTCTTT.

This clonotype has a count of ten or more. The CDR3 protein is CASRGGSAHEQYF. The CDR3 coding sequence is TGTGCCAGCAGGGGGGGGAGTGCCCACGAGCAGTACTTC. The V gene is TRBV12-3 or TRBV12-4, the J gene TRBJ2-7; TRBD2 aligns across 7 bases. The V gene end was trimmed by 6 bases and the J gene end by 5 bases; junction bases not matched to a gene: 7. The CDR3 runs to 13 residues.

The chain couples TRBV11-2 to TRBJ1-1; 8 bases align to TRBD1. CDR1 and CDR2 from the germline V gene are SGHAT and FQNNGV. The CDR3 spans 15 residues. Trimming removed 5 bases from V and 4 bases from J; junction bases left unmatched: 9. CDR3 sequence (DNA): TGTGCCAGCAGCGGGTTGGGACAGGCTGGCACTGAAGCTTTCTTT. It codes for CASSGLGQAGTEAFF.

Turning to this clonotype: Germline is not matched at one junction end, which may reflect a read error. The chain is built from TRBV7-2 and TRBJ2-4; 9 bases line up with TRBD2. The J call is in doubt because the DNA end fits TRBJ2-5 better. Germline V gives CDR1 SGHTA, CDR2 FQGNSA. This CDR3 has 15 amino acids. The CDR3 reads CANSVSSGAVGTQYF. CDR3 bases: TGTGCCAACAGCGTCTCTAGCGGGGCCGTCGGGACCCAGTACTTC.

This clonotype has only a few counts. The chain carries TRBV7-9 and TRBJ1-1; TRBD1 might be the D (6 bases). This CDR3 comprises 16 residues. V was pared by 2 bases and J by 1 base, with 14 bases between. Germline V gene data show CDR1 as SEHNR and CDR2 as FQNEAQ (reference sequence). CDR3 residues: CASSLHTGHPNTEAFF. CDR3 nucleotide sequence: TGTGCCAGCAGCTTACACACGGGACACCCGAACACTGAAGCTTTCTTT.

This clonotype was recorded at least ten times. The CDR3 nucleotides read TGCAGTGCTAGAGCCAGGGCGGGGGACATTCAGTACTTC. Translation: CSARARAGDIQYF. The V and J genes are TRBV20-1 and TRBJ2-4; TRBD2 aligns across 7 bases. The CDR3 covers 13 residues. The V gene end was trimmed by 1 base and the J gene end by 8 bases; junction bases not matched to a gene: 5. Looked up from germline, CDR1 is DFQATT and CDR2 is SNEGSKA (reference sequence).

J is TRBJ1-4 and V is TRBV5-1; 7 bases fit TRBD1. Trimming took 7 bases from V and 7 from J; bases not matched to a gene: 7. This CDR3 is built from 13 residues. Germline V gene sequence: CDR1 SGHRS, CDR2 YFSETQ. The CDR3, as DNA: TGCGCCAGCCAAACAGGGGCGGGTGAAAAACTGTTTTTT. Encoded protein: CASQTGAGEKLFF.

On this clonotype itself: A junction end diverges from the germline sequence, so it may reflect a read error. The J gene is TRBJ2-5, the V gene TRBV5-8, with D possibly TRBD2 on 6 matching bases. Germline lookup yields CDR1 SGHTS and CDR2 YDEGEE. The CDR3 spans 13 residues. This CDR3 is CVSSLVPSGEQYF. In DNA form, the CDR3 reads TGTGTCAGCAGCTTGGTGCCCTCGGGGGAGCAGTACTTC.

This chain uses TRBV7-9 with TRBJ2-1; 9 bases align to TRBD2. V shed 5 bases and J 8 bases; nucleotides not matched to a gene: 13. The CDR3 is made up of 16 amino acids. Germline V CDR1 and CDR2: SEHNR, FQNEAQ (reference sequence). The CDR3 DNA reads TGTGCCAGCAGCCCCGTGCCAGTAGCGGGGGAGGATGAGCAGTTCTTC. Its protein is CASSPVPVAGEDEQFF.

The table lists this clonotype with a few counts. The chain joins TRBV9 to TRBJ1-1; 7 nucleotides line up with TRBD1. CDR1 is SGDLS and CDR2 is YYNGEE in the germline V gene. The length of the CDR3 is 15 residues. With V trimmed by 4 bases and J by 12 bases, 18 bases remained unmatched. The CDR3 loop reads CASSPAMAGTERSFF. CDR3 coding DNA: TGTGCCAGCAGCCCCGCGATGGCAGGGACAGAGAGGTCTTTCTTT.

V and J are TRBV24-1 and TRBJ2-3, with 9 bases aligning to TRBD1. CDR1 is KGHDR, CDR2 SFDVKD, per germline. The CDR3 extends over 14 amino acids. Trimming at V came to 4 bases and at J to 7 bases, leaving 5 bases not matched to a gene. In DNA form, the CDR3 reads TGTGCCACCAGTGAAGCCGGGACAGGGAATACGCAGTATTTT. Translation gives CATSEAGTGNTQYF.

Ten or more counts support this clonotype. This rearrangement joins TRBV3-1 to TRBJ2-5; 8 bases map to TRBD2. Germline V gives CDR1 LGHDT, CDR2 YNNKEL (reference sequence). This CDR3 contains 16 residues. J lost 3 bases, V lost 0 bases, and 6 bases had no gene match. The CDR3 bases are TGTGCCAGCAGCCAAGATTTACGGGGGGGTGAAGAGACCCAGTACTTC. Its protein is CASSQDLRGGEETQYF.

Concerning this clonotype itself: Since a much larger clone is just one base distant, this may be a read error. Here the CDR3 reads CVSSLPGSTSYEQYF. The CDR3 coding sequence is TGTGTCAGCAGTCTTCCCGGGTCCACCTCCTACGAGCAGTACTTC. The J gene is TRBJ2-7, the V gene TRBV28, with D unclear. Per germline, CDR1 MDHEN and CDR2 SYDVKM. CDR3 size: 15 residues.

The chain carries TRBV3-1 and TRBJ1-5; D is uncertain. The CDR3 is made up of 18 amino acids. V was clipped by 0 bases and J by 1 base, with 16 bases between them. Germline V gene sequence: CDR1 LGHDT, CDR2 YNNKEL (reference sequence). The CDR3 is CASSQDRKTGGSNQPQHF. The CDR3, as DNA: TGTGCCAGCAGCCAAGATCGGAAGACGGGTGGGAGCAATCAGCCCCAGCATTTT.

This clonotype was detected only a few times. The CDR3 region is CASSQDGHTGELFF. DNA for the CDR3: TGCGCCAGCAGCCAAGATGGACACACCGGGGAGCTGTTTTTT. The chain has TRBV4-3 and TRBJ2-2; D gene uncertain. The CDR3 consists of 14 residues. Per germline, CDR1 LGHNA and CDR2 YSLEER. Trimming shortened V by 0 bases and J by 3 bases, and 5 bases separated the two germline ends.

There are a few counts of this clonotype. A read error is possible here, since a much larger clone lies one base away. V and J are TRBV6-5 and TRBJ2-1, with TRBD2 identical over 15 bases. TRBJ2-7 matches the DNA end more closely, so the J call is doubtful. Germline assignment: CDR1 MNHEY and CDR2 SVGAGI. This CDR3 comprises 20 residues. CDR3 in amino acids: CASSYRGLAGGRSSYNEQYF. CDR3 nucleotide sequence: TGTGCCAGCAGTTACCGGGGACTAGCGGGGGGCCGGAGCTCCTACAATGAGCAGTACTTC.

Concerning this clonotype: A read error is possible here, since a much larger clone lies one base away. The rearrangement uses TRBV27 and TRBJ1-2, with a possible D match to TRBD1 (6 bases). V lost 6 bases and J lost 0, with 23 bases in between. CDR1 is MNHEY, CDR2 SMNVEV, per germline (reference sequence). CDR3 length: 18 residues. The chain's CDR3 is CASRRFGPGASTNYGYTF. As DNA, the CDR3 is TGTGCCAGCAGACGCTTTGGGCCAGGGGCCTCTACTAACTATGGCTACACCTTC.

At least ten counts were recorded for this clonotype. The junction shows a germline mismatch at one end, possibly a read error. The chain uses TRBV9 and TRBJ2-5; 10 nucleotides line up with TRBD2. Germline assignment: CDR1 SGDLS and CDR2 YYNGEE. This CDR3 has 17 amino acids. As DNA, the CDR3 is TGTGCCAGCAGCGTAGGCGGGATAGCGGGGGGCCAACAGACCCAGTACTTC. Translation gives CASSVGGIAGGQQTQYF.

This clonotype was observed a handful of times. The V gene is TRBV7-2, the J gene TRBJ1-3; maybe TRBD1 (5 bases). V dropped 4 bases and J dropped 4 bases, with 14 bases sitting between them. CDR1 and CDR2 (germline): SGHTA, FQGNSA. The CDR3 is made up of 15 amino acids. The CDR3 protein is CASSSTGTAGNTIYF. The CDR3 nucleotides read TGTGCCAGCAGCTCAACCGGGACGGCCGGAAACACCATATATTTT.

The chain employs TRBV10-3 and TRBJ2-2; no clear D gene. Germline loops: CDR1 ENHRY, CDR2 SYGVKD. The germline V and J ends were trimmed by 6 bases and 5 bases, with 4 bases remaining between them. This CDR3 contains 11 residues. The CDR3 nucleotides are TGTGCCATCAGGGATACCGGGGAGCTGTTTTTT. As protein: CAIRDTGELFF.

This clonotype has only a few counts. A much larger clone lies one base from this, so it may be a read error. This rearrangement joins TRBV3-1 to TRBJ1-6, with TRBD1 identical over 8 bases. In germline, CDR1 is LGHDT, CDR2 YNNKEL (reference sequence). After removal of 4 bases from V and 9 bases from J, the junction contained 2 bases not matched to a gene. The length of the CDR3 is 13 residues. For the CDR3, the DNA is TGTGCCAGCAGCCCGGACAGGGCTTCACCCCTCCACTTT. It translates to CASSPDRASPLHF.

This clonotype was recorded a few times. The V gene is TRBV9, the J gene TRBJ1-1, with D possibly being TRBD1 (6 bases). The V end was cut by 3 bases, the J end by 3 bases, with 15 bases between. Germline assignment: CDR1 SGDLS and CDR2 YYNGEE. This CDR3 is 15 amino acids long. This CDR3 is CASSEDRDTYTEAFF. In nucleotides, the CDR3 is TGTGCCAGCAGCGAGGACCGGGACACCTACACTGAAGCTTTCTTT.

This clonotype was seen at least ten times. For the CDR3, the DNA is TGTGCCAGCAGTTCCGGGACAGGGAAGACCCAGTACTTC. As protein: CASSSGTGKTQYF. The chain combines TRBV5-8 with TRBJ2-5; 9 positions agree with TRBD1. Germline-derived CDR1 and CDR2 are SGHTS and YDEGEE. The trim removed 5 bases at V and 6 bases at J, leaving 5 bases unmatched. This CDR3 contains 13 residues.